This paragraph covers one TCR beta chain sequence. This receptor's antigen is unknown. Within one base of it there is no much larger clone, and no base qualities were kept. The trial excluded patients who had a history of autoimmune disease or who were on systemic immunosuppression. In every dose cohort, peripheral blood was drawn for TCR sequencing at baseline, cycle 4 day 1, and cycle 7 day 1. Samples came from an open-label, multicenter, first-in-human phase I dose-escalation trial of ivuxolimab. Adults with locally advanced or metastatic head and neck squamous cell, hepatocellular, melanoma or renal cell carcinoma were enrolled in the trial. Before TCR sequencing, CD4+ and CD8+ T cells were separately sorted from peripheral blood. For sequencing of the TCRbeta CDR3 region, genomic DNA was extracted from the sorted cells. The immunoSEQ Assay was used to sequence the TCRbeta CDR3 regions. TCRdb holds this immuneACCESS table with in-frame rearrangements only. Some clones are missing; in checked studies, unresolved V genes explain under half, and the rest has no known cause. The sample profile shows roughly 75,000 clones; about 86% of them were found once. The top ten hold 0.95% to 1.4% of the sample.

This sample was taken from a study of OX40 agonist ivuxolimab in advanced cancers. For the wider study: Ivuxolimab was a fully human IgG2 agonistic monoclonal antibody targeting the costimulatory receptor OX40 (CD134). Intravenous ivuxolimab was administered to patients every 2 weeks at six dose levels: 0.01, 0.1, 0.3, 1.5, 3 and 10 mg/kg. Among the approximately 50 dose-escalation patients, 19 had hepatocellular carcinoma, about 15 melanoma, 9 renal cell carcinoma and 9 head and neck cancer. In the dose-escalation cohort, 82.7% of patients were male, and the mean age was approximately 60 years, with a range of 23 to 79. Prior anti-PD-1, anti-PD-L1 or anti-CTLA-4 therapy was permitted, and 35% to 40% of dose-escalation patients had received checkpoint inhibitors. Partial responses were achieved by three dose-escalation patients, of whom one had hepatocellular carcinoma and two had cutaneous melanoma. Peripheral TCRbeta sequencing aimed to test whether ivuxolimab altered TCR sequence diversity and caused clonal T-cell expansion. The paper covers the monotherapy dose-escalation part of the phase I ivuxolimab trial, which included N ≈ 50 patients.

The CDR3 sequence holds 15 residues, the cysteine and phenylalanine included. This entry keeps only the CDR3 DNA: 45 bases, framed from base 1. Cut back by 0 bases and 8 bases, the V and J ends lie 14 bases apart. Based on the germline V gene, the CDR1 and CDR2 sequences are SNHLY and FYNNEI. The paper as a whole reports these results and caveats: Low levels of normalized T-cell clonal expansion were also shown by some nonresponding patients. At doses from 0.1 to 3.0 mg/kg, clonal expansion was seen in both CD4+ and CD8+ blood T cells between baseline and week 6. Which antigens the clonally expanded peripheral T cells were specific for was not determined. After ivuxolimab, more expanded clones were found on average in CD8+ T cells than in CD4+ T cells. In partial responders in the 0.1-3.0 mg/kg groups, normalized peripheral clonal expansion was found to be among the lowest, especially among CD8+ T cells.

This clonotype was obtained from an adult with an advanced solid tumor such as melanoma, head and neck, liver or kidney cancer. The sequence joins TRBV2 to TRBJ1-5; the D segment could be TRBD1, given 5 matching bases. This specimen consisted of CD4+ or CD8+ T cells sorted from blood, obtained in a trial of the OX40 agonist ivuxolimab. CDR3 region: CASSEAWQGREPQHF. The DNA is TGTGCCAGCAGTGAAGCATGGCAGGGTAGGGAGCCCCAGCATTTT.